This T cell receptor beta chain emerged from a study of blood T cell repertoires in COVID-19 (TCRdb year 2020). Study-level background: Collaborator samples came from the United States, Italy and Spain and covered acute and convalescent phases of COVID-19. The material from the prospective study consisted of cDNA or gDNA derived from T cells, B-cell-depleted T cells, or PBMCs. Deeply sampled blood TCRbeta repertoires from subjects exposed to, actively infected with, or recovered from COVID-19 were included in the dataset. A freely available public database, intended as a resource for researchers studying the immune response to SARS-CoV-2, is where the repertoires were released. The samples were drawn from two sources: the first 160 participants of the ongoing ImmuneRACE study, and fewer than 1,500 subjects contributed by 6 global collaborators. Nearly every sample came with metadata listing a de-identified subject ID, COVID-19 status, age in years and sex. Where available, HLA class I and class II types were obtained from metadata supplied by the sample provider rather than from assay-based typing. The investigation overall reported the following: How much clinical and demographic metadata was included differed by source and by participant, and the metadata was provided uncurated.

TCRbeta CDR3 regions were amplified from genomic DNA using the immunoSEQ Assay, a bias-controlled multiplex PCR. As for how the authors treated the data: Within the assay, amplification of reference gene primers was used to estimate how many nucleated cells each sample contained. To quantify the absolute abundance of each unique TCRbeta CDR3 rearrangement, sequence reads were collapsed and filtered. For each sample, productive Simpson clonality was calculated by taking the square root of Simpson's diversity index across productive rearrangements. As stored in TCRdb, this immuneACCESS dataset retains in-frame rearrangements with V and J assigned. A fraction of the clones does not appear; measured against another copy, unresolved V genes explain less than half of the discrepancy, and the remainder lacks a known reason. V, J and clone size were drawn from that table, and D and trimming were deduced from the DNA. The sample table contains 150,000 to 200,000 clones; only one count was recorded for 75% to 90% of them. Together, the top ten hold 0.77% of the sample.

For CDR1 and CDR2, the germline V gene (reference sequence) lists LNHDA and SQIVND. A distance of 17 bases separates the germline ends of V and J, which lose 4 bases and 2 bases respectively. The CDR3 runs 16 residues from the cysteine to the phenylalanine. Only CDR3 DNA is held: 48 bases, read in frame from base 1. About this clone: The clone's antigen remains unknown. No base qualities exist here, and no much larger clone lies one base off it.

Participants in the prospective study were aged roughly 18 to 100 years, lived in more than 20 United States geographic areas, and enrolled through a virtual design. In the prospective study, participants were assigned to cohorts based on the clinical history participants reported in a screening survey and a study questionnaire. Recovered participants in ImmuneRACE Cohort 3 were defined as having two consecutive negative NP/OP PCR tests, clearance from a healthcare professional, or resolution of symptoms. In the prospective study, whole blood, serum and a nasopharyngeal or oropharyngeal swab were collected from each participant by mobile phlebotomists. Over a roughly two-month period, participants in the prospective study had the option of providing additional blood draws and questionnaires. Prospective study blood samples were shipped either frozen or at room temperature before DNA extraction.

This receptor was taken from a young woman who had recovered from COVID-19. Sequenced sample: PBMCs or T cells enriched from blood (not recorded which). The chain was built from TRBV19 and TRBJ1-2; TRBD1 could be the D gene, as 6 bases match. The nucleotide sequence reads TGTGCCAGTAGTACCGCGGACAGCTCTATAAACTATGGCTACACCTTC. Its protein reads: CASSTADSSINYGYTF.